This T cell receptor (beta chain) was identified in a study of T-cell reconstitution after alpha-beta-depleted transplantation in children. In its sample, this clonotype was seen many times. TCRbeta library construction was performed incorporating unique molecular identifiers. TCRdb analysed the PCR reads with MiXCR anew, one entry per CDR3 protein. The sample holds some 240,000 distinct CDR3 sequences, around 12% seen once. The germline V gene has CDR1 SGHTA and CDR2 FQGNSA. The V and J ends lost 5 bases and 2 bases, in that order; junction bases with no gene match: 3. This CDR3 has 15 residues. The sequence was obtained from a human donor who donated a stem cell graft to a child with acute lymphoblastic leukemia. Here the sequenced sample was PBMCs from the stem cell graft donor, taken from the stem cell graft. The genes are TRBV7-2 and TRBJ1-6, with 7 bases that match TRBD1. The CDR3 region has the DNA TGTGCCAGCAGCCCAGGGACAGCCTATAATTCACCCCTCCACTTT. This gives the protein CASSPGTAYNSPLHF.